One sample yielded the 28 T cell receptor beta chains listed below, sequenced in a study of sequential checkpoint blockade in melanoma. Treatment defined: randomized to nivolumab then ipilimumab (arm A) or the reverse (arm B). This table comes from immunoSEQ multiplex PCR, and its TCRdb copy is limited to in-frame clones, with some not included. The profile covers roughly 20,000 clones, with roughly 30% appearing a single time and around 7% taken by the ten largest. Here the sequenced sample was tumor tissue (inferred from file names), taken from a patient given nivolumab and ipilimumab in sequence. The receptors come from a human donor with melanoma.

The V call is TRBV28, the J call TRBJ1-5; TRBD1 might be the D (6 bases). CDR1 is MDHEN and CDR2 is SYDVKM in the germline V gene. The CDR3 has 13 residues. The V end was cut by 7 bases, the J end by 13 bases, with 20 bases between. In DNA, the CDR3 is TGTGCCAGCATCCTAGGGGGACAAGAGTCTCAGCATTTT. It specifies CASILGGQESQHF. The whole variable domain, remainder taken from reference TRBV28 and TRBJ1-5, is DVKVTQSSRYLVKRTGEKVFLECVQDMDHENMFWYRQDPGLGLRLIYFSYDVKMKEKGDIPEGYSVSREKKERFSLILESASTNQTSMYLCASILGGQESQHFGDGTRLSIL.

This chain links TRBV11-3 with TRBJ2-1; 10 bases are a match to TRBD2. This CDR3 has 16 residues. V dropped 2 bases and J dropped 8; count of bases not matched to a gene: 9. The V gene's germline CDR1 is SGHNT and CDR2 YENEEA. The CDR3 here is CASSLSLAGGADEQFF. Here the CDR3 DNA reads TGTGCCAGCAGCTTAAGTTTAGCGGGAGGCGCGGATGAGCAGTTCTTC.

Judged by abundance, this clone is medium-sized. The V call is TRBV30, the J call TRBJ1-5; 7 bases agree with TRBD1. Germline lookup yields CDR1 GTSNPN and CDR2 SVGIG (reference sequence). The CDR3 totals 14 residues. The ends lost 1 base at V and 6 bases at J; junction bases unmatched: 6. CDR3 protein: CAWSETGLGQPQHF. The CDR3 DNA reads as TGTGCCTGGAGTGAGACAGGGCTCGGTCAGCCCCAGCATTTT.

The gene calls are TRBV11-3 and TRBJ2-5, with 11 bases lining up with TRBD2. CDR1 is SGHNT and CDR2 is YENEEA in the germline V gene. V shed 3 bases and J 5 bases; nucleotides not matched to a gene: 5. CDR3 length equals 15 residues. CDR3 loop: CASSFSGGALETQYF. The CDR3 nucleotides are TGTGCCAGCAGCTTTAGCGGGGGGGCATTGGAGACCCAGTACTTC.

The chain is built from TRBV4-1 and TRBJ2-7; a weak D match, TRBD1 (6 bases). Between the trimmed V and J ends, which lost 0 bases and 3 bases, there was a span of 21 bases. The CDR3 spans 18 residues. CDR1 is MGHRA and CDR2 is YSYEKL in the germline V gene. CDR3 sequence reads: CASSQEREQGLFLYEQYF. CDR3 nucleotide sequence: TGCGCCAGCAGCCAAGAGAGGGAACAGGGTCTTTTTCTCTACGAGCAGTACTTC.

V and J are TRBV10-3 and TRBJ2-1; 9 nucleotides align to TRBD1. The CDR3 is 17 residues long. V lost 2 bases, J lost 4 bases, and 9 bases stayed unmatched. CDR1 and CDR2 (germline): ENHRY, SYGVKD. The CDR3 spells CAISELWGQGGYNEQFF. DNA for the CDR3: TGTGCCATCAGTGAGCTTTGGGGACAGGGTGGGTACAATGAGCAGTTCTTC.

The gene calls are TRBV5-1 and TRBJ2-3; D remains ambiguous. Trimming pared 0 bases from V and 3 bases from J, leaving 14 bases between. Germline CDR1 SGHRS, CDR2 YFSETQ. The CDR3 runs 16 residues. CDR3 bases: TGCGCCAGCAGCTTGGCCTTGGGGTTCTCGACAGATACGCAGTATTTT. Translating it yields CASSLALGFSTDTQYF.

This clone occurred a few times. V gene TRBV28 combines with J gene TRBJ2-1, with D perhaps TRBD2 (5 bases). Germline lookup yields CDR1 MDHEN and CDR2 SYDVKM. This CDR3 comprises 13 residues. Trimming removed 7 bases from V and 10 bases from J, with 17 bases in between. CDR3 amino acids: CASTLDGIREQFF. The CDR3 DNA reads TGTGCCAGCACCTTGGACGGGATCAGGGAGCAGTTCTTC.

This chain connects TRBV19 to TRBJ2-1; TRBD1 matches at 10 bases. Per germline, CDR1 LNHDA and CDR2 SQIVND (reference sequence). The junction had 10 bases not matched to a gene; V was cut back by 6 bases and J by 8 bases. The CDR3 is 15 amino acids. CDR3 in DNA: TGTGCCAGTAGGTTGCCGGGACAGGGGAGAGATGAGCAGTTCTTC. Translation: CASRLPGQGRDEQFF.

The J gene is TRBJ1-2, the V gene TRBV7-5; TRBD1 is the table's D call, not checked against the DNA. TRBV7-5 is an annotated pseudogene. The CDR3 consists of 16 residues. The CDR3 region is CASSQSTTGTGDGYTF. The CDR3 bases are TGTGCCAGCAGCCAATCAACTACCGGGACAGGGGATGGCTACACCTTC.

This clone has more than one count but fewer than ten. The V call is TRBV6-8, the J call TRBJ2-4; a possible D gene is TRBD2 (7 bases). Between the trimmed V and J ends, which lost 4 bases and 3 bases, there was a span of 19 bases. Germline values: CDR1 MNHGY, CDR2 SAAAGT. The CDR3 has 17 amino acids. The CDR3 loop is CASSSYRAPGGKNIQYF. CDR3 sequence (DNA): TGTGCCAGCAGTTCTTACAGGGCCCCGGGGGGCAAAAACATTCAGTACTTC.

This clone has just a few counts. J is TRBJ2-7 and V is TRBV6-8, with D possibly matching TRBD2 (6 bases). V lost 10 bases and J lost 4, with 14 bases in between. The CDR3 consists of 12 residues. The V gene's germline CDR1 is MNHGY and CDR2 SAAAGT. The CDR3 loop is CAIGDGGYEQYF. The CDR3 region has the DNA TGTGCCATCGGGGATGGGGGGTACGAGCAGTACTTC.

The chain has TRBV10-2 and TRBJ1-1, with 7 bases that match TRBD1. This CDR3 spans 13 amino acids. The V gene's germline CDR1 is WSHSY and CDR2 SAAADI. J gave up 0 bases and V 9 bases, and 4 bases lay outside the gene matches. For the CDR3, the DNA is TGCGCCAGTAGACAGGGTATGAACACTGAAGCTTTCTTT. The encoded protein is CASRQGMNTEAFF.

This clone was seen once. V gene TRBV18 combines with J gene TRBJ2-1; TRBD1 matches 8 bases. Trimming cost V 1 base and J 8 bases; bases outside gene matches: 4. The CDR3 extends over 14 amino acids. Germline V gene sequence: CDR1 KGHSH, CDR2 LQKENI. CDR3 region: CASSPRTGTDEQFF. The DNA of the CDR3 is TGTGCCAGCTCACCACGGACAGGGACGGATGAGCAGTTCTTC.

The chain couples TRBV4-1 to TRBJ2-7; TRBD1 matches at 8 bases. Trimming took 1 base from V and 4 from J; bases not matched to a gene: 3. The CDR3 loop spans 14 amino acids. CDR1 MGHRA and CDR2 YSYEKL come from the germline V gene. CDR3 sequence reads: CASSQGTGPYEQYF. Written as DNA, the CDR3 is TGCGCCAGCAGCCAAGGGACAGGGCCTTACGAGCAGTACTTC.

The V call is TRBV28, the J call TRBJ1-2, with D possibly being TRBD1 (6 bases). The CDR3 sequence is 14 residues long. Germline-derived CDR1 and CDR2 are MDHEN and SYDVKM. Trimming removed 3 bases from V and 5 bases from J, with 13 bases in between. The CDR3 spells CASSFSGTWYGYTF. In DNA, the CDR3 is TGTGCCAGCAGTTTCTCCGGGACATGGTATGGCTACACCTTC.

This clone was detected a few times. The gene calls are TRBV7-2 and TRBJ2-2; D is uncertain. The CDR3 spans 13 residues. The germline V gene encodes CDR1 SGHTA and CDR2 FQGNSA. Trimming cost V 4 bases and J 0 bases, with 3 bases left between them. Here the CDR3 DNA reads TGTGCCAGCAGCTCGTCGAACACCGGGGAGCTGTTTTTT. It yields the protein CASSSSNTGELFF.

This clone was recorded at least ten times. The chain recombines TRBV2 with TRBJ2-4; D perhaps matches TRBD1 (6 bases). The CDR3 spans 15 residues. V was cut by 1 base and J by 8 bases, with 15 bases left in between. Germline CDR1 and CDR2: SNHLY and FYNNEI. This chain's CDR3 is CASSEGTASRDIQYF. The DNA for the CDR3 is TGTGCCAGCAGTGAAGGGACAGCTAGCCGGGACATTCAGTACTTC.

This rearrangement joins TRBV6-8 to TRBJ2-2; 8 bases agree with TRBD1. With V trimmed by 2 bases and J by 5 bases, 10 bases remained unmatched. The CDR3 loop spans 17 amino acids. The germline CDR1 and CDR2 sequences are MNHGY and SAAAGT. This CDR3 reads CASSYPGQGTRTGELFF. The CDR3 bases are TGTGCCAGCAGTTACCCTGGACAGGGAACTAGGACCGGGGAGCTGTTTTTT.

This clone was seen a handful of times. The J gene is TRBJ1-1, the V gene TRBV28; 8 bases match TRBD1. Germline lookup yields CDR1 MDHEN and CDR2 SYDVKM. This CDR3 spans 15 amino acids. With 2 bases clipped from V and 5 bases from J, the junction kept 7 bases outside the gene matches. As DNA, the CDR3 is TGTGCCAGCAGTTTAGCGCCAGGGGGCTTTACTGAAGCTTTCTTT. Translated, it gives CASSLAPGGFTEAFF.

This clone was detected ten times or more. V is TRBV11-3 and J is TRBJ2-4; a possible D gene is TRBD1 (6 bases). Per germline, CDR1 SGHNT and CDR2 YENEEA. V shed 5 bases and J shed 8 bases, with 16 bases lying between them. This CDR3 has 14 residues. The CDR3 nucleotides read TGTGCCAGCAGCCCACAGGGCGGGTGGGACATTCAGTACTTC. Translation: CASSPQGGWDIQYF.

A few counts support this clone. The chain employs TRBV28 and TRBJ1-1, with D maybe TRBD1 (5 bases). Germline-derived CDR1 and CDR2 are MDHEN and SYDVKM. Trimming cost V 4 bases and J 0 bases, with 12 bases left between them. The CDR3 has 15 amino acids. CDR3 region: CASSSLGVMNTEAFF. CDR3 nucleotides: TGTGCCAGCAGTTCCTTAGGGGTCATGAACACTGAAGCTTTCTTT.

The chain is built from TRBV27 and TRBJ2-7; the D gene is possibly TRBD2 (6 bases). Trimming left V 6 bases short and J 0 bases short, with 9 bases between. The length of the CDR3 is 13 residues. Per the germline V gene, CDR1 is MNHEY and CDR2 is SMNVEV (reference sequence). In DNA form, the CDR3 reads TGTGCCAGCAGACCTAGCGTCTCCTACGAGCAGTACTTC. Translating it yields CASRPSVSYEQYF.

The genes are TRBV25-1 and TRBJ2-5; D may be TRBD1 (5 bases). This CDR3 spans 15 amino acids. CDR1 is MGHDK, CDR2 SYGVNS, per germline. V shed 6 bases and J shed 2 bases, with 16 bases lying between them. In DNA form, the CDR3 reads TGTGCCAGCAGGCCCCGCGGTCAGGGACAAGAGACCCAGTACTTC. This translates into CASRPRGQGQETQYF.

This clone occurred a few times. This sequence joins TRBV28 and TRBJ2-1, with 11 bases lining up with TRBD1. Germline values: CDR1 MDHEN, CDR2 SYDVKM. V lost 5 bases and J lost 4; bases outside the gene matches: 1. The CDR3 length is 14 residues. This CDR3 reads CASSGQGAYNEQFF. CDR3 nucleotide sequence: TGTGCCAGCAGTGGACAGGGGGCTTACAATGAGCAGTTCTTC.

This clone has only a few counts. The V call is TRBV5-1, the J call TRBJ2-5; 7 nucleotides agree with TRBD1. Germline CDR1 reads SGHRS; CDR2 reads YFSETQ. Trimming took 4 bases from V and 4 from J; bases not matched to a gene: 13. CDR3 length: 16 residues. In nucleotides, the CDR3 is TGCGCCAGCAGCATGCCGACAGGGCTATTAGGAGAGACCCAGTACTTC. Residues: CASSMPTGLLGETQYF.

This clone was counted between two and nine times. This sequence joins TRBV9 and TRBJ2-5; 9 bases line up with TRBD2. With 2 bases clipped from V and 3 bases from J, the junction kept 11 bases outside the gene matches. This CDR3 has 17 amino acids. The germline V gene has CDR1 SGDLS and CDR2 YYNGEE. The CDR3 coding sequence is TGTGCCAGCAGCGTGGGGCCAAGACTAGCGGAAAAAGAGACCCAGTACTTC. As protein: CASSVGPRLAEKETQYF. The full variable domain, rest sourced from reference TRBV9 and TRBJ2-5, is DSGVTQTPKHLITATGQRVTLRCSPRSGDLSVYWYQQSLDQGLQFLIQYYNGEERAKGNILERFSAQQFPDLHSELNLSSLELGDSALYFCASSVGPRLAEKETQYFGPGTRLLVL.

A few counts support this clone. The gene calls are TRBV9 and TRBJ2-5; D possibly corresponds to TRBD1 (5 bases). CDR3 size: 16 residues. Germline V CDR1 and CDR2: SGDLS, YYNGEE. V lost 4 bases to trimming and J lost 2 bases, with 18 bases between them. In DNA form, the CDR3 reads TGTGCCAGCAGCAATGAAGGACGGACAAAACAAGAGACCCAGTACTTC. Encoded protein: CASSNEGRTKQETQYF.